This T cell receptor (beta chain) was observed in a study of blood T cell repertoires in COVID-19. Across the study: Sources were T cells, B-cell-depleted T cells, or PBMCs; the material itself was cDNA or gDNA.

TCRdb keeps only in-frame clones here, not all; method: immunoSEQ multiplex PCR. The data contain about 350,000 clones, more than 85% of them seen just once; the ten biggest clones take up roughly 3%. This clone was seen only a few times. Germline assignment: CDR1 SGHVS and CDR2 FNYEAQ. The CDR3 contains 14 residues. Between the trimmed V and J ends, which lost 4 bases and 7 bases, there was a span of 14 bases. Those who participated ranged in age from about 18 to 89 years and resided in around 22 US areas. In assigning cohorts, the study relied on participant-reported clinical history. Donors of Cohort 3 who recovered were those that had two negative PCRs, clearance, or symptom resolution.

The specimen sequenced was PBMCs or T cells enriched from blood (not recorded which). The TCR originated in a woman between 25 and 40 years old who had recovered from COVID-19. This sequence joins TRBV7-6 and TRBJ2-1, with D possibly matching TRBD1 (5 bases). Here the CDR3 DNA reads TGTGCCAGCAGCTCGTACAGGAATGGGAATGAGCAGTTCTTC. Residues: CASSSYRNGNEQFF.